This T cell receptor (beta chain) was sequenced during a study of T cell responses to AZD1222 COVID-19 vaccine. Germline-derived CDR1 and CDR2 are LNHDA and SQIVND (reference sequence). The CDR3 has 17 amino acids. V dropped 2 bases and J dropped 3; count of bases not matched to a gene: 8. TCRdb keeps only in-frame clones here, not all; method: immunoSEQ multiplex PCR. The sample lists roughly 120,000 clones, around nine tenths seen once, with more than 15% in the top ten. Points on this clone: Its antigen is as yet unknown.

Findings and caveats of the study: Distributed over spike, vaccine-associated CD4 TCRs predominated at 160-218 and 743-854.

This sample comprised peripheral blood, obtained on day 0 of AZD1222 vaccination. This clonotype was obtained from an adult in good health. This chain uses TRBV19 with TRBJ1-3; TRBD1 aligns across 9 bases. The DNA of the CDR3 is TGTGCCAGTAGTATAATGGGAACAGGGGGCGGTGGAAACACCATATATTTT. Protein: CASSIMGTGGGGNTIYF.